This TCR beta chain was recovered during a study of T cells after yellow fever vaccination. Points from the study as a whole: The booster saw the reappearance of most primary-vaccination clones (roughly 96% CD4, less than 90% CD8). When the response was secondary, it was weaker but reached its peak faster, day 5 versus 15. The bulk population could contribute abundant contaminating clonotypes to FACS-sorted repertoires.

The ends were cut back, 5 bases at V and 2 bases at J, with 13 bases in the middle. CDR3 length: 15 residues. The germline gives CDR1 SEHNR, CDR2 FQNEAQ (reference sequence). This clonotype was seen only a few times. Its antigen is not identified. By 5'RACE template switching, TCR cDNA was produced, with a universal primer site and UMIs added in the process. TCRdb re-called the 5' RACE reads through MiXCR, storing one row per CDR3 protein. The sample has 60,000 to 85,000 distinct CDR3 sequences, approximately 7% seen once. Sequenced here: CD8+ T cells sorted from PBMCs, sampled 5 days after the first yellow fever vaccination. The TCR sequence derives from a man between 18 and 35 years old who received the YFV17D yellow fever vaccine. This chain connects TRBV7-9 to TRBJ1-5; the D gene is possibly TRBD1 (5 bases). Here the CDR3 DNA reads TGTGCCAGCAGCGCCGGTAGGGGTGGCAATCAGCCCCAGCATTTT. Its translation is CASSAGRGGNQPQHF.